The 18 T cell receptor beta chains reported below all come from one sample, sequenced in a study of cytomegalovirus exposure and HLA in healthy donors (dated by TCRdb to 2017 to 2019). Library creation used the immunoSEQ multiplex PCR assay. A mixture of 60 forward primers for TCR Vbeta segments and 13 reverse primers for TCR Jbeta segments was used in the multiplex PCR. TCRdb's version of the immuneACCESS table is confined to in-frame rearrangements and falls short of the full clone set. An unresolved V gene accounts for under half of the shortfall where checked; the remainder is of unknown origin. Recorded for this sample are around 130,000 clones; around 74% of them occurred a single time. The biggest ten clones account for 6.6% of the sample. Sequencing was done on a sample of PBMCs. Receptor source: a man aged 35 to 55 in good health and CMV-seropositive.

The chain uses TRBV28 and TRBJ1-2, with D possibly being TRBD1 (6 bases). Trimming pared 2 bases from V and 4 bases from J, leaving 17 bases between. The germline V gene encodes CDR1 MDHEN and CDR2 SYDVKM. The CDR3 extends over 16 amino acids. CDR3: CASSLEDSASSYGYTF. CDR3 nucleotides: TGTGCCAGCAGTTTAGAGGACAGCGCCTCTAGCTATGGCTACACCTTC.

This chain links TRBV5-8 with TRBJ2-4; 7 positions match TRBD1. With V trimmed by 2 bases and J by 1 base, 6 bases remained unmatched. CDR3 length: 16 residues. Looked up from germline, CDR1 is SGHTS and CDR2 is YDEGEE. CDR3 residues: CASSLYRGLAKNIQYF. In DNA, the CDR3 is TGTGCCAGCAGCTTATACAGGGGTCTGGCCAAAAACATTCAGTACTTC. Looking up the rest from reference TRBV5-8 and TRBJ2-4 gives the full variable domain: EAGVTQSPTHLIKTRGQQATLRCSPISGHTSVYWYQQALGLGLQFLLWYDEGEERNRGNFPPRFSGRQFPNYSSELNVNALELEDSALYLCASSLYRGLAKNIQYFGAGTRLSVL.

The chain recombines TRBV28 with TRBJ1-6, with 7 bases aligning to TRBD1. Looked up from germline, CDR1 is MDHEN and CDR2 is SYDVKM. The CDR3 is 14 amino acids. Trimming cost V 2 bases and J 8 bases; bases outside gene matches: 3. DNA for the CDR3: TGTGCCAGCAGTTTAGAGGGGGCGCATTCACCCCTCCACTTT. Translating it yields CASSLEGAHSPLHF.

The J gene is TRBJ2-7, the V gene TRBV27, with 12 bases that match TRBD2. Germline V gene sequence: CDR1 MNHEY, CDR2 SMNVEV (reference sequence). The CDR3 contains 20 residues. J was trimmed by 2 bases and V by 1 base; bases with no gene match: 15. CDR3 nucleotides: TGTGCCAGCAGTTTATACGCCCCTACTAGCGGGAGGACCTCACCCTACGAGCAGTACTTC. It encodes CASSLYAPTSGRTSPYEQYF.

CDR3 coding DNA: TGTGCCAGCAGCCACAGGGGGAGTAGAGGAGATCAGCCCCAGCATTTT. It encodes CASSHRGSRGDQPQHF. The chain combines TRBV7-2 with TRBJ1-5, with 8 bases matching TRBD1. This CDR3 region has 16 residues. J was trimmed by 5 bases and V by 5 bases; bases with no gene match: 11. Germline loops: CDR1 SGHTA, CDR2 FQGNSA.

The chain employs TRBV5-5 and TRBJ1-6; TRBD1 matches at 9 bases. Per the germline V gene, CDR1 is SGHKS and CDR2 is YYEKEE (reference sequence). The CDR3 totals 14 residues. The V segment lost 4 bases and the J segment 10 bases; nucleotides outside the gene matches: 6. The CDR3 DNA reads as TGTGCCAGCAGCCTTGCGGACAGGGGATCACCCCTCCACTTT. Protein sequence: CASSLADRGSPLHF.

The table lists this clone with a few counts. This chain links TRBV7-8 with TRBJ2-5, with D unresolved. Germline CDR1 is SGHVS and CDR2 is FQNEAQ. CDR3 length equals 13 residues. The V end lost 0 bases, the J end lost 5 bases, and 7 bases lay between the germline ends. The CDR3 loop reads CASSLAPVETQYF. CDR3 sequence (DNA): TGTGCCAGCAGCTTAGCCCCTGTGGAGACCCAGTACTTC. Variable domain in full (rest from reference TRBV7-8 and TRBJ2-5): GAGVSQSPRYKVAKRGQDVALRCDPISGHVSLFWYQQALGQGPEFLTYFQNEAQLDKSGLPSDRFFAERPEGSVSTLKIQRTQQEDSAVYLCASSLAPVETQYFGPGTRLLVL.

The table lists this clone with a few counts. This chain uses TRBV19 with TRBJ1-1, with no clear D. The ends were cut back, 5 bases at V and 0 bases at J, with 10 bases in the middle. CDR3 length: 14 amino acids. Germline V gene sequence: CDR1 LNHDA, CDR2 SQIVND (reference sequence). CDR3 region: CASSGRSMNTEAFF. CDR3 in DNA: TGTGCCAGTAGTGGTCGGAGCATGAACACTGAAGCTTTCTTT.

J is TRBJ1-4 and V is TRBV7-9; a weak D match, TRBD1 (6 bases). The CDR3 consists of 13 residues. Germline CDR1 and CDR2: SEHNR and FQNEAQ (reference sequence). Trimming stripped 5 bases from V and 7 bases from J, with 11 bases between. The CDR3 region has the DNA TGTGCCAGCAGCCAACAGGGCGCTGAAAAACTGTTTTTT. Its translation is CASSQQGAEKLFF.

The gene calls are TRBV6-5 and TRBJ2-5; a possible D gene is TRBD2 (6 bases). The germline V gene encodes CDR1 MNHEY and CDR2 SVGAGI. The CDR3 consists of 16 residues. V gave up 0 bases and J gave up 11 bases, with 22 bases separating them. The CDR3: CASSYSGISGWGEQYF. The CDR3 nucleotides are TGTGCCAGCAGTTACTCGGGGATAAGCGGGTGGGGGGAGCAGTACTTC.

The rearrangement links TRBV19 to TRBJ1-2; unclear D gene. This CDR3 is built from 14 residues. Germline loops: CDR1 LNHDA, CDR2 SQIVND (reference sequence). The ends were cut back, 7 bases at V and 4 bases at J, with 16 bases in the middle. The CDR3 here is CASTPTRLAYGYTF. The CDR3 DNA sequence: TGTGCCAGTACCCCGACTCGCCTAGCCTATGGCTACACCTTC.

The CDR3 loop is CASSNGGRNYGYTF. In DNA form, the CDR3 reads TGTGCCAGCAGCAACGGGGGTCGTAACTATGGCTACACCTTC. V usage is TRBV6-1 and J usage is TRBJ1-2, with a possible D match to TRBD1 (5 bases). CDR1 MNHNS and CDR2 SASEGT come from the germline V gene. V was cut by 6 bases and J by 1 base, with 12 bases left in between. The CDR3 covers 14 residues.

J is TRBJ2-7 and V is TRBV5-1, with a possible D match to TRBD2 (6 bases). This CDR3 has 16 residues. Germline CDR1 is SGHRS and CDR2 is YFSETQ. Trimming took 0 bases from V and 6 from J, leaving 19 bases between them. The CDR3, as DNA: TGCGCCAGCAGCTTGGGGAGGGGCCGGCGAGGGATCGAGCAGTACTTC. Its protein is CASSLGRGRRGIEQYF.

The chain has TRBV14 and TRBJ2-1; tentatively, D is TRBD1 (5 bases). The ends were cut back, 4 bases at V and 3 bases at J, with 7 bases in the middle. The CDR3 has 13 residues. The germline CDR1 and CDR2 sequences are SGHDN and FVKESK. The CDR3 region is CASSRQIYNEQFF. DNA of the CDR3: TGTGCCAGCAGCCGACAGATCTACAATGAGCAGTTCTTC.

The genes are TRBV7-8 and TRBJ1-5; D is unclear. V was shortened by 2 bases and J by 2 bases, with 13 bases between the two germline ends. CDR3 length: 16 residues. Germline CDR1 SGHVS, CDR2 FQNEAQ. The CDR3 bases are TGTGCCAGCAGCTTAAGCAGGTCCTCGGGCAATCAGCCCCAGCATTTT. This translates into CASSLSRSSGNQPQHF.

The rearrangement joins TRBV7-9 to TRBJ2-7; TRBD1 might be the D (6 bases). Germline V gene sequence: CDR1 SEHNR, CDR2 FQNEAQ (reference sequence). The CDR3 consists of 14 residues. V was shortened by 5 bases and J by 0 bases, with 11 bases between the two germline ends. As DNA, the CDR3 is TGTGCCAGCAGCACGACGGACAGCTCCTACGAGCAGTACTTC. It is translated as CASSTTDSSYEQYF. Filled out from reference TRBV7-9 and TRBJ2-7, the complete variable domain reads DTGVSQNPRHKITKRGQNVTFRCDPISEHNRLYWYRQTLGQGPEFLTYFQNEAQLEKSRLLSDRFSAERPKGSFSTLEIQRTEQGDSAMYLCASSTTDSSYEQYFGPGTRLTVT.

The chain uses TRBV7-9 and TRBJ2-3, with D possibly TRBD1 on 6 matching bases. CDR1 is SEHNR, CDR2 FQNEAQ, per germline (reference sequence). The CDR3 loop spans 15 amino acids. The germline V and J ends were trimmed by 5 bases and 2 bases, with 14 bases remaining between them. CDR3 sequence: CASSPPGTTTDTQYF. CDR3 sequence (DNA): TGTGCCAGCAGCCCCCCGGGGACAACCACAGATACGCAGTATTTT.

The rearrangement uses TRBV5-1 and TRBJ2-2; 7 bases agree with TRBD1. This CDR3 has 14 amino acids. Germline values: CDR1 SGHRS, CDR2 YFSETQ. The trim removed 7 bases at V and 4 bases at J, leaving 7 bases unmatched. This chain's CDR3 is CASSTGTVTGELFF. The CDR3 region has the DNA TGCGCCAGCTCGACCGGGACAGTCACCGGGGAGCTGTTTTTT.